The 13 T cell receptor beta chains below come from one sample, sequenced in a study of breast tumors, draining lymph nodes, adjacent tissues. TCRdb independently ran MiXCR on the multiplex PCR reads; one entry per CDR3 protein. The table has under 80,000 distinct CDR3 sequences, around two fifths seen once. Specimen: breast tumor tissue. These receptors came from a female donor with breast cancer. Some clones in this sample may be carry-over from other donors' samples.

This chain joins TRBV24-1 and TRBJ2-1; TRBD2 aligns across 10 bases. The CDR3 has 17 residues. Germline V CDR1 and CDR2: KGHDR, SFDVKD. Losses at the gene ends were 1 base for V and 6 bases for J; bases not matched to a gene: 8. The CDR3 DNA follows: TGTGCCACCAGTGATTTTCTTCTAGCGGGGGATCCCAATGAGCAGTTCTTC. Its translation: CATSDFLLAGDPNEQFF.

This clonotype has a count of ten or more. It may be a read error: a sequence one base away is much more abundant. This CDR3 is CASSLGGWGSDYGHTF. DNA for the CDR3: TGTGCCAGCAGCTTAGGGGGGTGGGGGTCTGACTATGGCCACACCTTC. The chain employs TRBV7-8 and TRBJ1-2, with D possibly TRBD1 on 5 matching bases. The germline V gene encodes CDR1 SGHVS and CDR2 FQNEAQ. The CDR3 length is 16 residues.

This clonotype appeared a few times. The chain carries TRBV7-8 and TRBJ2-6; D is unresolved. This CDR3 region has 16 residues. Germline loops: CDR1 SGHVS, CDR2 FQNEAQ. V was clipped by 0 bases and J by 0 bases, with 6 bases between them. CDR3 nucleotide sequence: TGTGCCAGCAGCTTAGCGGACCTCTCTGGGGCCAACGTCCTGACTTTC. This sequence encodes CASSLADLSGANVLTF.

This chain uses TRBV2 with TRBJ1-2, with 9 positions matching TRBD1. The V gene's germline CDR1 is SNHLY and CDR2 FYNNEI. The CDR3 extends over 14 amino acids. V dropped 4 bases and J dropped 3; count of bases not matched to a gene: 3. The CDR3 DNA sequence: TGTGCCAGCAGTGCTAGGACAGGGGACTATGGCTACACCTTC. Its protein is CASSARTGDYGYTF.

The genes are TRBV19 and TRBJ2-7; perhaps D is TRBD1 or TRBD2 (5 bases each). There are 14 residues in the CDR3. CDR1 and CDR2 (germline): LNHDA, SQIVND (reference sequence). Trimming took 5 bases from V and 2 from J, leaving 13 bases between them. The CDR3 spells CASSENKGPYEQYF. CDR3 coding DNA: TGTGCCAGTAGTGAGAATAAGGGACCCTACGAGCAGTACTTC.

This clonotype was picked up a small number of times. This chain joins TRBV18 and TRBJ2-3; 10 bases line up with TRBD1. The junction had 16 bases not matched to a gene; V was cut back by 1 base and J by 6 bases. The CDR3 consists of 19 residues. Germline CDR1 and CDR2: KGHSH and LQKENI. CDR3: CASSPLELERDRGPDTQYF. Here the CDR3 DNA reads TGTGCCAGCTCACCACTTGAGCTGGAACGGGACAGGGGTCCGGATACGCAGTATTTT.

On this clonotype: A much larger clone lies one base from this, so it may be a read error. V and J are TRBV3-1 and TRBJ2-7; a weak D match, TRBD1 (5 bases). Looked up from germline, CDR1 is LGHDT and CDR2 is YNNKEL (reference sequence). V lost 1 base and J lost 7, with 14 bases in between. The CDR3 consists of 14 residues. In DNA, the CDR3 is TGTGCCAGCAGCCAAGTGGCAGGGCCCAAGGAGCAGTACTTC. This sequence encodes CASSQVAGPKEQYF.

In its sample, this clonotype was seen many times. This rearrangement joins TRBV12-5 to TRBJ1-2; 7 positions agree with TRBD1. V was clipped by 4 bases and J by 10 bases; unmatched bases: 9. The CDR3 has 13 amino acids. Germline CDR1 is LGHNT and CDR2 is FRNRAP. The CDR3 nucleotides read TGTGCTAGTGGTTGGGGGGACAGACCGAACTACACCTTC. It encodes CASGWGDRPNYTF.

As to this clonotype: A much larger clone differs from this one at a single base, so this may be a read error. The chain's CDR3 is CASRHRSAYEQYF. The CDR3 DNA reads as TGTGCCAGCAGACACAGGTCAGCCTACGAGCAGTACTTC. The V call is TRBV6-5, the J call TRBJ2-7, with D perhaps TRBD1 (5 bases). This CDR3 region has 13 residues. CDR1 is MNHEY, CDR2 SVGAGI, per germline. V lost 6 bases, J lost 2 bases, and 11 bases lay in between.

This clonotype was seen repeatedly, ten times or more. The rearrangement links TRBV20-1 to TRBJ2-7, with no clear D. V shed 5 bases and J shed 0 bases, with 14 bases lying between them. The V gene's germline CDR1 is DFQATT and CDR2 SNEGSKA (reference sequence). The CDR3 loop spans 14 amino acids. CDR3 in amino acids: CSAPGPLSSYEQYF. The CDR3 DNA reads TGCAGTGCTCCTGGACCCTTGAGCTCCTACGAGCAGTACTTC.

CDR3 bases: TGTGCCAGCAGTGGACACAGGGTAAGGAGCACTGAAGCTTTCTTT. This encodes CASSGHRVRSTEAFF. The genes are TRBV6-5 and TRBJ1-1; D is perhaps TRBD1 (6 bases). Trimming pared 5 bases from V and 4 bases from J, leaving 17 bases between. This CDR3 has 15 amino acids. Germline CDR1 reads MNHEY; CDR2 reads SVGAGI.

Ten or more counts support this clonotype. The chain joins TRBV6-2 or TRBV6-3 to TRBJ2-7; no firm D call. The CDR3 covers 12 residues. Germline loops: CDR1 MNHEY, CDR2 SVGEGT. Between the trimmed V and J ends, which lost 2 bases and 4 bases, there was a span of 6 bases. The CDR3 DNA is TGTGCCAGCAGTTACCCTCAGTACGAGCAGTACTTC. Its protein is CASSYPQYEQYF.

The chain has TRBV2 and TRBJ1-5; D perhaps matches TRBD1 (5 bases). Germline CDR1 is SNHLY and CDR2 is FYNNEI. Trimming removed 3 bases from V and 11 bases from J, with 17 bases in between. The CDR3 has 14 residues. The CDR3 here is CASSERGPKGTQHF. DNA for the CDR3: TGTGCCAGCAGTGAGCGCGGGCCAAAGGGGACCCAGCATTTT.